Shown below are 21 T cell receptor beta chains from a single sample sequenced in a study of shared clonotypes between healthy human individuals. In the naive CD8 group, cells lacked CD45RO and were positively selected for CCR7, so terminally differentiated effector memory CD45RA+ cells were left out. Using immunoSEQ multiplex PCR, the repertoire was profiled, and TCRdb retains in-frame clones only, with some absent. Among a few million clones listed, just over 90% were seen once. Sequencing was done on a sample of naive CD8+ T cells from PBMCs. These receptors all stem from a man aged 18-30 years in good health. Some clones in this sample may be carry-over from other donors' samples.

V is TRBV14 and J is TRBJ1-2; no clear D. Trimming removed 0 bases at V and 4 bases at J, with 6 bases between. The CDR3 covers 13 residues. Germline V gene data show CDR1 as SGHDN and CDR2 as FVKESK. The CDR3 region is CASSQDTSYGYTF. CDR3 nucleotides: TGTGCCAGCAGCCAAGATACCTCCTATGGCTACACCTTC.

The chain recombines TRBV11-2 with TRBJ1-1; 11 bases fit TRBD1. The CDR3 consists of 17 residues. Germline V lookup: CDR1 SGHAT, CDR2 FQNNGV. Unmatched junction bases numbered 10, after V lost 2 bases and J lost 5 bases. The CDR3 region is CASSLPRGQGAWTEAFF. The CDR3 DNA sequence: TGTGCCAGCAGCTTACCTAGAGGACAGGGGGCTTGGACTGAAGCTTTCTTT.

In its sample, this clone was seen once. This chain connects TRBV25-1 to TRBJ2-1; D uncertain. This CDR3 has 17 residues. The germline gives CDR1 MGHDK, CDR2 SYGVNS. V dropped 4 bases and J dropped 9 bases, with 25 bases sitting between them. The CDR3 sequence: CASSAPPRIFGWAEQFF. CDR3 in DNA: TGTGCCAGCAGTGCCCCTCCTAGAATATTCGGCTGGGCTGAGCAGTTCTTC.

This clone occurred once. This rearrangement joins TRBV7-9 to TRBJ2-1, with D maybe TRBD2 (5 bases). Trimming took 4 bases from V and 4 from J, leaving 23 bases between them. The length of the CDR3 is 18 residues. From germline, CDR1 is SEHNR and CDR2 FQNEAQ (reference sequence). The DNA of the CDR3 is TGTGCCAGCAGCTCCATGTTCGAGGGAACGGGTCGGTACAATGAGCAGTTCTTC. Amino acids: CASSSMFEGTGRYNEQFF.

The J gene is TRBJ1-5, the V gene TRBV7-9; D ambiguous. Germline CDR1 and CDR2: SEHNR and FQNEAQ (reference sequence). V was trimmed by 1 base and J by 4 bases, leaving 11 bases between them. The CDR3 length is 15 residues. CDR3 region: CASSLEDPGNQPQHF. In nucleotides, the CDR3 is TGTGCCAGCAGCTTAGAGGACCCGGGTAATCAGCCCCAGCATTTT.

The chain carries TRBV6-5 and TRBJ1-1; 9 bases are shared with TRBD1. This CDR3 is 16 amino acids long. V was clipped by 2 bases and J by 4 bases; unmatched bases: 8. CDR1 and CDR2 from the germline V gene are MNHEY and SVGAGI. CDR3 sequence (DNA): TGTGCCAGCAGTTACCATACAGGGGGCAGGGCCACTGAAGCTTTCTTT. Its translation: CASSYHTGGRATEAFF.

V and J are TRBV9 and TRBJ1-2; D not resolved. Per germline, CDR1 SGDLS and CDR2 YYNGEE. V dropped 3 bases and J dropped 2 bases, with 11 bases sitting between them. There are 14 residues in the CDR3. CDR3 sequence: CASSARAGNYGYTF. CDR3 in DNA: TGTGCCAGCAGCGCGCGGGCGGGGAACTATGGCTACACCTTC.

With respect to this clone: Other DNA sequences within the sample encode an identical CDR3. V usage is TRBV7-9 and J usage is TRBJ1-1; a weak D match, TRBD1 (5 bases). The CDR3 extends over 13 amino acids. The germline V gene encodes CDR1 SEHNR and CDR2 FQNEAQ (reference sequence). The ends were cut back, 5 bases at V and 4 bases at J, with 11 bases in the middle. CDR3 amino acids: CASSPTGGTEAFF. CDR3 DNA: TGTGCCAGCAGCCCCACGGGGGGCACTGAAGCTTTCTTT.

The chain joins TRBV11-2 to TRBJ2-7; possible D gene TRBD2, 6 bases. This CDR3 is built from 15 residues. Per germline, CDR1 SGHAT and CDR2 FQNNGV. V dropped 2 bases and J dropped 2 bases, with 13 bases sitting between them. The CDR3 region is CASSLTFSGTYEQYF. CDR3 sequence (DNA): TGTGCCAGCAGCTTAACATTTAGCGGTACCTACGAGCAGTACTTC.

The chain couples TRBV7-6 to TRBJ2-5; possible D gene TRBD1, 6 bases. Germline V lookup: CDR1 SGHVS, CDR2 FNYEAQ. Trimming left V 5 bases short and J 5 bases short, with 21 bases between. The CDR3 loop spans 16 amino acids. CDR3 amino acids: CASSRPPGHRAETQYF. CDR3 bases: TGTGCCAGCAGCAGACCACCGGGACACCGTGCCGAGACCCAGTACTTC.

The chain carries TRBV29-1 and TRBJ2-1; D is possibly TRBD1 (6 bases). The CDR3 is 15 residues long. V was clipped by 6 bases and J by 6 bases, with 21 bases between them. Germline CDR1 reads SQVTM; CDR2 reads ANQGSEA. In nucleotides, the CDR3 is TGCAGCGTCCACCCCCGAGGGGGATGGGGCAATGAGCAGTTCTTC. Translating it yields CSVHPRGGWGNEQFF.

Of note for this clone: Being one base from a much bigger clone, this may be a read error. The same CDR3 also results from other DNA sequences found in this sample. The genes are TRBV28 and TRBJ2-1, with D unresolved. This CDR3 comprises 10 residues. Between the trimmed V and J ends, which lost 4 bases and 6 bases, there was a span of 1 base. Germline V gene sequence: CDR1 MDHEN, CDR2 SYDVKM. The CDR3 nucleotides read TGTGCCAGCAGTTCCAATGAGCAGTTCTTC. It encodes CASSSNEQFF.

V and J are TRBV29-1 and TRBJ2-5; TRBD2 agrees at 10 bases. Near its end, the DNA agrees better with TRBJ2-7, so the J call may be wrong. The CDR3 consists of 15 residues. Germline CDR1 and CDR2: SQVTM and ANQGSEA. In DNA, the CDR3 is TGCAGCGTCCTAATTAGCGGGAGGTATCCCTACGAGCAGTACTTC. This gives the protein CSVLISGRYPYEQYF.

The chain combines TRBV2 with TRBJ2-5, with 7 positions matching TRBD1. The CDR3 sequence is 16 residues long. The germline CDR1 and CDR2 sequences are SNHLY and FYNNEI. The junction had 12 bases not matched to a gene; V was cut back by 8 bases and J by 0 bases. CDR3 protein: CASGWGTEDYQETQYF. DNA of the CDR3: TGTGCCAGCGGGTGGGGGACAGAAGATTACCAAGAGACCCAGTACTTC. The full variable domain, with the rest looked up from reference TRBV2 and TRBJ2-5, is EPEVTQTPSHQVTQMGQEVILRCVPISNHLYFYWYRQILGQKVEFLVSFYNNEISEKSEIFDDQFSVERPDGSNFTLKIRSTKLEDSAMYFCASGWGTEDYQETQYFGPGTRLLVL.

The chain uses TRBV9 and TRBJ2-7, with D perhaps matching TRBD1 or TRBD2 (5 bases each). CDR1 SGDLS and CDR2 YYNGEE come from the germline V gene. The CDR3 runs 15 residues. V lost 3 bases, J lost 2 bases, and 15 bases lay in between. CDR3 sequence (DNA): TGTGCCAGCAGCGGATCCGGGACGGGAACCTACGAGCAGTACTTC. Its protein is CASSGSGTGTYEQYF.

This rearrangement joins TRBV27 to TRBJ1-2; 9 nucleotides match TRBD1. Per the germline V gene, CDR1 is MNHEY and CDR2 is SMNVEV (reference sequence). Unmatched junction bases numbered 6, after V lost 3 bases and J lost 7 bases. This CDR3 has 14 residues. CDR3 nucleotide sequence: TGTGCCAGCAGTTTCGACAGGGGGTCTGGTGGCTACACCTTC. This encodes CASSFDRGSGGYTF.

The chain recombines TRBV11-1 with TRBJ1-1; possible D gene TRBD1, 5 bases. Deletions cut 8 bases from V and 3 bases from J, with 13 bases between. The CDR3 contains 13 residues. CDR1 SGHAT and CDR2 FQDESV come from the germline V gene (reference sequence). For the CDR3, the DNA is TGTGCCAGCCGTCCGCTGGGGGACACTGAAGCTTTCTTT. This sequence encodes CASRPLGDTEAFF. The entire variable domain, with the rest obtained from reference TRBV11-1 and TRBJ1-1, is as follows: EAEVAQSPRYKITEKSQAVAFWCDPISGHATLYWYRQILGQGPELLVQFQDESVVDDSQLPKDRFSAERLKGVDSTLKIQPAELGDSAMYLCASRPLGDTEAFFGQGTRLTVV.

The V and J genes are TRBV7-2 and TRBJ2-7; possibly TRBD1 for D (6 bases). Deletions cut 2 bases from V and 2 bases from J, with 16 bases between. Germline CDR1 and CDR2: SGHTA and FQGNSA. The CDR3 sequence is 16 residues long. The CDR3 nucleotides are TGTGCCAGCAGCTTAAAAATGGGGGACACTCCCTACGAGCAGTACTTC. This sequence encodes CASSLKMGDTPYEQYF. The full variable domain, with the rest looked up from reference TRBV7-2 and TRBJ2-7, is GAGVSQSPSNKVTEKGKDVELRCDPISGHTALYWYRQSLGQGLEFLIYFQGNSAPDKSGLPSDRFSAERTGGSVSTLTIQRTQQEDSAVYLCASSLKMGDTPYEQYFGPGTRLTVT.

This chain joins TRBV19 and TRBJ1-2; 9 positions match TRBD1. This CDR3 spans 13 amino acids. Trimming cost V 4 bases and J 8 bases; bases outside gene matches: 5. Germline V CDR1 and CDR2: LNHDA, SQIVND (reference sequence). The CDR3 bases are TGTGCCAGTAGTACAAGGACAGGGGACGGCTACACCTTC. Translation gives CASSTRTGDGYTF.

The chain carries TRBV6-6 and TRBJ2-7; D unresolved. This CDR3 has 14 residues. CDR1 is MNHNY and CDR2 is SVGAGI in the germline V gene (reference sequence). V was cut by 0 bases and J by 4 bases, with 10 bases left in between. The CDR3 DNA sequence: TGTGCCAGCAGTTACTCCGACACGGGTTACGAGCAGTACTTC. It yields the protein CASSYSDTGYEQYF.

The V gene is TRBV9, the J gene TRBJ2-2, with 8 nucleotides matching TRBD2. CDR1 is SGDLS, CDR2 YYNGEE, per germline. V dropped 0 bases and J dropped 6; count of bases not matched to a gene: 10. This CDR3 comprises 17 residues. As DNA, the CDR3 is TGTGCCAGCAGCGTAGGTGATAGCGGGACTGTGGCCGGGGAGCTGTTTTTT. Its translation is CASSVGDSGTVAGELFF.